Shown below are 11 T cell receptor beta chains from a single sample sequenced in a study of read filtering for tumor transcriptome and immune sequencing. Molecular barcoded adaptors covering alpha/delta and beta/gamma chains were used on roughly 370 ng RNA. TCRdb called the reads again in MiXCR, with one record for every CDR3 protein. In the table there are tens of thousands of distinct CDR3 sequences, about 13% of which are singletons. Material: a population of CD138-negative cells sorted from bone marrow. The receptors originated from a donor aged 40 or older with multiple myeloma.

In this sample, this clonotype turned up many times. V usage is TRBV13 and J usage is TRBJ2-2, with 7 bases lining up with TRBD2. The CDR3 extends over 14 amino acids. V lost 5 bases to trimming and J lost 1 base; unmatched junction nucleotides: 1. Per germline, CDR1 PRHDT and CDR2 FYEKMQ (reference sequence). The CDR3 protein is CASSLAVNTGELFF. CDR3 coding DNA: TGTGCCAGCAGCCTAGCGGTGAACACCGGGGAGCTGTTTTTT.

This clonotype has a count of ten or more. The chain links TRBV6-6 to TRBJ1-1; the D gene is possibly TRBD1 (5 bases). CDR3 size: 13 residues. CDR1 and CDR2 from the germline V gene are MNHNY and SVGAGI (reference sequence). The V end was cut by 6 bases, the J end by 2 bases, with 10 bases between. CDR3 in DNA: TGTGCCAGCAGACCCGGACAAAACACTGAAGCTTTCTTT. It codes for CASRPGQNTEAFF.

There are many counts of this clonotype. The chain is built from TRBV7-2 and TRBJ2-3, with D uncertain. Germline CDR1 is SGHTA and CDR2 is FQGNSA. Trimming stripped 5 bases from V and 6 bases from J, with 9 bases between. CDR3 length equals 12 residues. The CDR3 is CASSPQADTQYF. CDR3 DNA sequence: TGTGCCAGCAGCCCCCAGGCGGATACGCAGTATTTT. Based on the CDR3 plus reference TRBV7-2 and TRBJ2-3, the full variable domain is GAGVSQSPSNKVTEKGKDVELRCDPISGHTALYWYRQSLGQGLEFLIYFQGNSAPDKSGLPSDRFSAERTGGSVSTLTIQRTQQEDSAVYLCASSPQADTQYFGPGTRLTVL.

Ten or more counts support this clonotype. V and J are TRBV5-1 and TRBJ2-2; a weak D match, TRBD2 (6 bases). Germline V gene lookup returns CDR1 SGHRS and CDR2 YFSETQ. The CDR3 runs 14 residues. The V and J ends lost 0 bases and 4 bases respectively, with 7 bases between them. The CDR3 DNA reads as TGCGCCAGCAGCTTGGCCGGGGGCACCGGGGAGCTGTTTTTT. It is translated as CASSLAGGTGELFF.

This clonotype has ten or more counts. The rearrangement joins TRBV29-1 to TRBJ2-3; D is uncertain. Germline V lookup: CDR1 SQVTM, CDR2 ANQGSEA. The CDR3 spans 11 residues. The CDR3 sequence is CGVASTDTQYF. CDR3 in DNA: TGCGGGGTGGCTAGCACAGATACGCAGTATTTT.

Many counts were recorded for this clonotype. The chain uses TRBV23-1 and TRBJ2-5; TRBD1 matches at 7 bases. TRBV23-1 is recorded as an ORF, its role being uncertain. The CDR3 is 17 amino acids. Germline trimming cut 0 bases from V and 6 bases from J; bases unmatched to any gene: 13. DNA of the CDR3: TGCGCCAGCAGTCAATCGGGGGCGTTTACAGGGGCTAAGACCCAGTACTTC. It codes for CASSQSGAFTGAKTQYF.

In its sample, this clonotype was seen many times. The chain recombines TRBV20-1 with TRBJ2-7, with 9 bases aligning to TRBD1. Germline V gene data show CDR1 as DFQATT and CDR2 as SNEGSKA (reference sequence). V dropped 6 bases and J dropped 4; count of bases not matched to a gene: 4. The length of the CDR3 is 12 residues. CDR3 DNA: TGCAGTGCCACAGGGGGCTGGTACGAGCAGTACTTC. Translation gives CSATGGWYEQYF.

This clonotype was observed many times. The CDR3 region is CSASRWQGNQPQHF. The CDR3, as DNA: TGCAGTGCTAGTAGGTGGCAGGGGAATCAGCCCCAGCATTTT. The chain recombines TRBV20-1 with TRBJ1-5, with D possibly TRBD1 on 6 matching bases. Germline CDR1 is DFQATT and CDR2 is SNEGSKA (reference sequence). The CDR3 spans 14 residues. V was cut by 3 bases and J by 4 bases, with 13 bases left in between.

Only a few counts were recorded for this clonotype. The CDR3 ends on some other residue instead of the conserved phenylalanine or tryptophan, so this is likely a read error. The chain combines TRBV20-1 with TRBJ1-1, with 12 bases aligning to TRBD1. The CDR3 consists of 16 residues. V was clipped by 1 base and J by 2 bases; unmatched bases: 5. The germline V gene encodes CDR1 DFQATT and CDR2 SNEGSKA (reference sequence). The CDR3 loop reads CSARGWDRGLNTEAFY. The CDR3 nucleotides are TGCAGTGCTAGAGGTTGGGACAGGGGGCTCAACACTGAAGCTTTCTAT.

This clonotype was detected ten times or more. The V gene is TRBV12-3 or TRBV12-4, the J gene TRBJ2-7, with D possibly matching TRBD1 (5 bases). Trimming took off 2 bases at V and 5 bases at J, with 10 bases between the two ends. The CDR3 is 13 amino acids. CDR3 sequence: CASSLNRWNEQYF. The CDR3 bases are TGTGCCAGCAGTTTAAACAGGTGGAACGAGCAGTACTTC.

This clonotype was observed at least ten times. V usage is TRBV4-1 and J usage is TRBJ2-3; possibly TRBD1 or TRBD2 for D (5 bases each). CDR3 size: 13 residues. Trimming cost V 4 bases and J 2 bases, with 7 bases left between them. The V gene's germline CDR1 is MGHRA and CDR2 YSYEKL. The CDR3 region is CASSPGTTDTQYF. In DNA, the CDR3 is TGCGCCAGCAGCCCGGGGACCACAGATACGCAGTATTTT.